This paragraph covers one TCR beta chain sequence. Its antigen is not known. The assay was immunoSEQ multiplex PCR, and TCRdb's table has in-frame clones only and misses some. The data hold 100,000 to 150,000 clones, with 70% to 90% observed a single time. V was shortened by 1 base and J by 3 bases, with 9 bases between the two germline ends. The germline CDR1 and CDR2 sequences are MNHNS and SASEGT. This CDR3 is built from 14 residues. This record belongs to a study of T cell responses to AZD1222 COVID-19 vaccine. Study-wide findings and caveats: Two doses of AZD1222 preceded a rise in Spike-specific TCR breadth and depth.

This chain links TRBV6-1 with TRBJ1-1; no definite D call. This sequence originates from an adult in good health. Sequencing was performed on peripheral blood, taken on day 0 of AZD1222 vaccination. This chain's CDR3 is CASSEVKADTEAFF. Here the CDR3 DNA reads TGTGCCAGCAGTGAAGTAAAGGCAGACACTGAAGCTTTCTTT.